The sequence of this T cell receptor (beta chain) was determined in a study of human thymus T cells. Whole-study findings and limits: Both thymic and peripheral blood repertoires showed apparently biased V and J usage.

About this clone itself: The antigen is not known.

Generated by immunoSEQ multiplex PCR, the TCRdb table keeps only in-frame clones and is missing some. This sample has approximately 46,000 clones; roughly 94% occur once, and the top ten carry around 0.2%. V lost 8 bases, J lost 4 bases, and 14 bases lay in between. CDR1 is MGHDK and CDR2 is SYGVNS in the germline V gene. The CDR3 has 13 residues. V is TRBV25-1 and J is TRBJ2-5; no firm D call. The source is a girl less than two years old with a congenital heart defect but otherwise immunologically healthy. Sequenced: blood. The CDR3 spells CASSWQERETQYF. CDR3 nucleotides: TGTGCCAGCTCCTGGCAGGAAAGAGAGACCCAGTACTTC.